This record looks at one TCR beta chain sequence and its context. After extraction with the RNeasy kit, roughly 0.45 to 1 ug of the RNA was reverse transcribed using random hexamers. The immunoSEQ assay covered 54 Vbeta and 13 Jbeta segments for CDR3. Each CDR3 protein gets one entry after TCRdb re-called the immunoSEQ multiplex PCR reads with MiXCR. The data hold about 180,000 distinct CDR3 sequences, with around 94% observed a single time. The entry originates in a study of CD8 T cells in Susac syndrome. Sequencing of TCR beta covered CD8+ and CD4+ T cells obtained from blood. The recently defined diagnostic criteria for definite or probable disease were met by the Susac syndrome patients. Negative isolation was used for CD8+ and CD4+ T cells, and FACS enrichment was applied to TEMRA cells. The CDR3 is 14 residues long. V was pared by 5 bases and J by 3 bases, with 14 bases between. CDR1 and CDR2 (germline): SGHVS, FQNEAQ.

This clonotype was sampled from a human donor with Susac syndrome. This sequence joins TRBV7-8 and TRBJ2-7, with no clear D. The specimen was CD4+ T cells from PBMCs. CDR3 sequence: CASSTRGRNYEQYF. CDR3 sequence (DNA): TGTGCCAGCAGCACCCGTGGACGAAACTACGAGCAGTACTTC.